Presented here are 28 T cell receptor beta chains from one specimen sequenced in a study of regulatory T cells in long-lasting Graves disease. Building of the TCR beta libraries involved iRepertoire HTBI primers and Arm-PCR of CDR3 regions. TCRdb reprocessed the multiplex PCR reads via MiXCR and lists one record per CDR3 protein. The table records about 430,000 distinct CDR3 sequences, 21% of them present only once. As to time point: persistent/refractory GD, antithyroid drugs over 5 years with positive TRAb. Preparation of the TCR library used RNA extracted from PBMCs. Material: peripheral blood mononuclear cells (PBMCs), obtained when the disease was refractory, from a patient treated with antithyroid drugs. These receptors were taken from a female donor with Graves disease.

The CDR3 spells CASSWTKETQYF. CDR3 in DNA: TGTGCCAGCAGCTGGACTAAAGAGACCCAGTACTTC. The chain employs TRBV5-8 and TRBJ2-5; possibly TRBD2 for D (6 bases). Looked up from germline, CDR1 is SGHTS and CDR2 is YDEGEE. V shed 3 bases and J shed 3 bases, with 6 bases lying between them. The CDR3 sequence is 12 residues long.

This clonotype appeared many times. The chain is built from TRBV10-3 and TRBJ2-5, with TRBD2 identical over 9 bases. Trimming cost V 11 bases and J 5 bases; bases outside gene matches: 12. The CDR3 loop spans 14 amino acids. Germline V CDR1 and CDR2: ENHRY, SYGVKD. CDR3 region: CASGVAGGHETQYF. The CDR3 DNA follows: TGTGCCTCGGGTGTGGCGGGAGGGCACGAGACCCAGTACTTC.

This chain uses TRBV30 with TRBJ2-1; the match to TRBD1 covers 7 bases. The CDR3 has 14 residues. V trimming: 4 bases; J trimming: 1 base; junction bases outside the gene matches: 4. Germline V gives CDR1 GTSNPN, CDR2 SVGIG (reference sequence). The CDR3 here is CAWTPQGSYNEQFF. CDR3 nucleotide sequence: TGTGCCTGGACTCCACAGGGGTCCTACAATGAGCAGTTCTTC.

In this sample, this clonotype turned up many times. This rearrangement joins TRBV2 to TRBJ1-6; D is uncertain. The CDR3 contains 16 residues. V was trimmed by 3 bases and J by 4 bases, leaving 13 bases between them. Germline-derived CDR1 and CDR2 are SNHLY and FYNNEI. Here the CDR3 DNA reads TGTGCCAGCAGTGACGAGAAGGCCTTGTATAATTCACCCCTCCACTTT. It translates to CASSDEKALYNSPLHF. The whole variable domain, filled in from reference TRBV2 and TRBJ1-6, reads EPEVTQTPSHQVTQMGQEVILRCVPISNHLYFYWYRQILGQKVEFLVSFYNNEISEKSEIFDDQFSVERPDGSNFTLKIRSTKLEDSAMYFCASSDEKALYNSPLHFGNGTRLTVT.

The chain employs TRBV7-9 and TRBJ1-2; D is uncertain. This CDR3 has 14 amino acids. The V and J ends lost 1 base and 4 bases respectively, with 10 bases between them. Looked up from germline, CDR1 is SEHNR and CDR2 is FQNEAQ (reference sequence). CDR3 amino acids: CASSLVAEVYGYTF. CDR3 in DNA: TGTGCCAGCAGCTTAGTCGCAGAAGTCTATGGCTACACCTTC.

This clonotype was seen a few times. This sequence joins TRBV15 and TRBJ1-3; D is uncertain. Trimming took 0 bases from V and 0 from J, leaving 6 bases between them. This CDR3 is 15 amino acids long. The germline V gene encodes CDR1 LNHNV and CDR2 YYDKDF (reference sequence). Here the CDR3 reads CATSRDSSSGNTIYF. The CDR3 nucleotides are TGTGCCACCAGCAGAGATAGTAGCTCTGGAAACACCATATATTTT.

The chain employs TRBV7-6 and TRBJ2-3; no reliable D call. Germline CDR1 and CDR2: SGHVS and FNYEAQ. V was shortened by 5 bases and J by 0 bases, with 9 bases between the two germline ends. This CDR3 contains 14 residues. Here the CDR3 DNA reads TGTGCCAGCAGCCTACTATCTAGCACAGATACGCAGTATTTT. It specifies CASSLLSSTDTQYF.

This rearrangement joins TRBV6-2 or TRBV6-3 to TRBJ1-1; D call uncertain. The CDR3 extends over 12 amino acids. From germline, CDR1 is MNHEY and CDR2 SVGEGT. V lost 3 bases and J lost 4, with 6 bases in between. DNA of the CDR3: TGTGCCAGCAGTTATTACAGCACTGAAGCTTTCTTT. Its translation: CASSYYSTEAFF.

This clonotype was observed many times. J is TRBJ2-2 and V is TRBV7-8; unclear D gene. This CDR3 region has 11 residues. Trimming shortened V by 0 bases and J by 9 bases, and 2 bases separated the two germline ends. The germline V gene has CDR1 SGHVS and CDR2 FQNEAQ. The CDR3, as DNA: TGTGCCAGCAGCTTAGCCAGGGAGCTGTTTTTT. Translating gives CASSLARELFF.

This chain joins TRBV9 and TRBJ2-5; 7 bases map to TRBD2. Germline CDR1 reads SGDLS; CDR2 reads YYNGEE. This CDR3 is 14 amino acids long. V trimming: 3 bases; J trimming: 2 bases; junction bases outside the gene matches: 4. The CDR3 here is CASSGGGTQETQYF. CDR3 nucleotide sequence: TGTGCCAGCAGCGGGGGGGGTACACAAGAGACCCAGTACTTC.

The chain uses TRBV5-4 and TRBJ2-5; 9 nucleotides line up with TRBD2. The CDR3 covers 16 residues. In germline, CDR1 is SGHNT, CDR2 YYREEE (reference sequence). J gave up 2 bases and V 0 bases, and 5 bases lay outside the gene matches. CDR3 region: CASSLGPLAGQETQYF. In DNA, the CDR3 is TGTGCCAGCAGCTTGGGCCCTCTAGCGGGACAAGAGACCCAGTACTTC.

This clonotype was detected ten times or more. The chain recombines TRBV28 with TRBJ1-5, with 7 bases aligning to TRBD1. J gave up 4 bases and V 5 bases, and 17 bases lay outside the gene matches. Germline values: CDR1 MDHEN, CDR2 SYDVKM. The CDR3 consists of 18 residues. For the CDR3, the DNA is TGTGCCAGCAGTCCCCCGACAGGGTTAGGTAGTGGTAATCAGCCCCAGCATTTT. Amino acid sequence: CASSPPTGLGSGNQPQHF.

This clonotype appeared many times. V usage is TRBV12-3 or TRBV12-4 and J usage is TRBJ2-5; D gene ambiguous. The CDR3 sequence is 15 residues long. The V end lost 6 bases, the J end lost 0 bases, and 14 bases lay between the germline ends. CDR3: CASSTTVWYQETQYF. CDR3 bases: TGTGCCAGCAGCACCACTGTATGGTACCAAGAGACCCAGTACTTC.

A word on this clonotype: This likely stems from a read error, as it lies one base from a far larger clone. For the CDR3, the DNA is TGTGCCAGCAGTTCCGGCGGGACAGCTCGCGAGCAGTTCTTC. Residues: CASSSGGTAREQFF. The rearrangement links TRBV6-9 to TRBJ2-1, with D possibly matching TRBD1 (7 bases). V gave up 4 bases and J gave up 10 bases, with 17 bases separating them. The germline V gene has CDR1 MNHGY and CDR2 SVAAGI. This CDR3 region has 14 residues.

The chain carries TRBV5-6 and TRBJ2-7; the match to TRBD2 covers 7 bases. V shed 1 base and J 3 bases; nucleotides not matched to a gene: 7. Germline lookup yields CDR1 SGHDT and CDR2 YYEEEE. CDR3 length: 15 amino acids. CDR3 sequence (DNA): TGTGCCAGCAGCTTGTGGGCTAGCGGATACTACGAGCAGTACTTC. Residues: CASSLWASGYYEQYF.

This clonotype was recorded a few times. The chain links TRBV20-1 to TRBJ1-5; 10 nucleotides match TRBD1. V was pared by 5 bases and J by 2 bases, with 3 bases of the junction left unmatched. The CDR3 loop spans 14 amino acids. Germline CDR1 reads DFQATT; CDR2 reads SNEGSKA (reference sequence). CDR3 sequence: CSADRGLGNQPQHF. The CDR3 DNA reads as TGCAGTGCTGACAGGGGGCTGGGCAATCAGCCCCAGCATTTT.

This clonotype was seen a few times. This chain uses TRBV15 with TRBJ2-7; TRBD1 is a possible D gene (5 bases). Germline CDR1 reads LNHNV; CDR2 reads YYDKDF (reference sequence). The length of the CDR3 is 13 residues. V was shortened by 1 base and J by 1 base, with 5 bases between the two germline ends. In nucleotides, the CDR3 is TGTGCCACCAGCAGAGGGACATCCTACGAGCAGTACTTC. It specifies CATSRGTSYEQYF.

This clonotype has a count of ten or more. This sequence joins TRBV29-1 and TRBJ1-1; 7 bases agree with TRBD1. Germline lookup yields CDR1 SQVTM and CDR2 ANQGSEA. This CDR3 spans 15 amino acids. V trimming: 5 bases; J trimming: 1 base; junction bases outside the gene matches: 10. The CDR3 is CSVLGTAGGNTEAFF. The CDR3 nucleotides read TGCAGCGTTCTGGGGACAGCCGGCGGGAACACTGAAGCTTTCTTT. Based on the CDR3 plus reference TRBV29-1 and TRBJ1-1, the full variable domain is SAVISQKPSRDICQRGTSLTIQCQVDSQVTMMFWYRQQPGQSLTLIATANQGSEATYESGFVIDKFPISRPNLTFSTLTVSNMSPEDSSIYLCSVLGTAGGNTEAFFGQGTRLTVV.

This clonotype appeared many times. The chain couples TRBV12-3 or TRBV12-4 to TRBJ1-2; D not resolved. Trimming took 6 bases from V and 3 from J, leaving 14 bases between them. This CDR3 is 14 amino acids long. The CDR3 nucleotides read TGTGCCAGCAGCAGAACCACCTTCTACTATGGCTACACCTTC. Its translation: CASSRTTFYYGYTF.

The sample holds many counts of this clonotype. The rearrangement joins TRBV27 to TRBJ1-2; D possibly corresponds to TRBD1 (6 bases). CDR1 and CDR2 (germline): MNHEY, SMNVEV (reference sequence). V shed 7 bases and J shed 6 bases, with 18 bases lying between them. The CDR3 contains 14 residues. The CDR3 reads CASKGGAKEDGYTF. Here the CDR3 DNA reads TGTGCCAGCAAGGGGGGGGCGAAGGAAGATGGCTACACCTTC.

This chain links TRBV6-2 or TRBV6-3 with TRBJ2-6; no clear D. CDR1 and CDR2 from the germline V gene are MNHEY and SVGEGT. This CDR3 spans 15 amino acids. V dropped 7 bases and J dropped 4 bases, with 14 bases sitting between them. The CDR3 loop reads CASTGRPAGANVLTF. The CDR3 region has the DNA TGTGCCAGCACCGGAAGGCCGGCCGGGGCCAACGTCCTGACTTTC.

In its sample, this clonotype was seen many times. The chain joins TRBV7-6 to TRBJ2-7, with D possibly being TRBD1 (5 bases). Looked up from germline, CDR1 is SGHVS and CDR2 is FNYEAQ. This CDR3 comprises 15 residues. Deletions cut 3 bases from V and 0 bases from J, with 12 bases between. The chain's CDR3 is CASSLTDDSSYEQYF. The CDR3 bases are TGTGCCAGCAGCTTGACAGATGATAGCTCCTACGAGCAGTACTTC.

V is TRBV15 and J is TRBJ2-1; 8 bases map to TRBD2. J lost 7 bases, V lost 4 bases, and 9 bases had no gene match. Germline CDR1 LNHNV, CDR2 YYDKDF (reference sequence). The CDR3 covers 15 residues. The CDR3 DNA is TGTGCCACCAGCATCTTTAGCGGGAACTTGAATGAGCAGTTCTTC. This gives the protein CATSIFSGNLNEQFF.

This clonotype was seen a single time. The chain recombines TRBV7-9 with TRBJ1-6; D is ambiguous. Germline loops: CDR1 SEHNR, CDR2 FQNEAQ (reference sequence). The CDR3 is 15 amino acids. The V end lost 1 base, the J end lost 7 bases, and 11 bases lay between the germline ends. CDR3 in amino acids: CASSLVDTPNSPLHF. The CDR3, as DNA: TGTGCCAGCAGCTTAGTCGACACCCCGAATTCACCCCTCCACTTT.

The sample holds many counts of this clonotype. The chain employs TRBV30 and TRBJ2-1; TRBD1 or TRBD2 may be the D gene (5 bases each). Trimming removed 0 bases from V and 8 bases from J, with 14 bases in between. The germline V gene encodes CDR1 GTSNPN and CDR2 SVGIG (reference sequence). CDR3 size: 14 residues. The CDR3 is CAWSVGDGDDEQFF. The CDR3 DNA sequence: TGTGCCTGGAGTGTTGGGGATGGGGACGATGAGCAGTTCTTC.

There are many counts of this clonotype. The chain uses TRBV7-3 and TRBJ2-2; TRBD2 matches at 14 bases. The CDR3 has 18 residues. CDR1 SGHTA and CDR2 FQGTGA come from the germline V gene. J was trimmed by 4 bases and V by 5 bases; bases with no gene match: 9. The DNA of the CDR3 is TGTGCCAGCAGCGCACCAGGACTAGCGGGAGGTTCCACCGGGGAGCTGTTTTTT. Translating gives CASSAPGLAGGSTGELFF.

This clonotype has ten or more counts. The J gene is TRBJ1-5, the V gene TRBV7-8; no clear D. Trimming cost V 5 bases and J 4 bases, with 9 bases left between them. The germline V gene has CDR1 SGHVS and CDR2 FQNEAQ. The CDR3 sequence is 13 residues long. CDR3 DNA sequence: TGTGCCAGCAGCGTGGGCCTTAATCAGCCCCAGCATTTT. Translation gives CASSVGLNQPQHF. The full variable domain, in which reference TRBV7-8 and TRBJ1-5 provide the parts outside the CDR3, is GAGVSQSPRYKVAKRGQDVALRCDPISGHVSLFWYQQALGQGPEFLTYFQNEAQLDKSGLPSDRFFAERPEGSVSTLKIQRTQQEDSAVYLCASSVGLNQPQHFGDGTRLSIL.

This clonotype occurred many times. The chain is built from TRBV2 and TRBJ1-3; 9 bases line up with TRBD1. CDR1 and CDR2 (germline): SNHLY, FYNNEI. CDR3 length: 15 residues. V lost 0 bases and J lost 4; bases outside the gene matches: 1. CDR3 nucleotide sequence: TGTGCCAGCAGTGAAGCTGGGACAGGGGGAAACACCATATATTTT. Translated: CASSEAGTGGNTIYF.